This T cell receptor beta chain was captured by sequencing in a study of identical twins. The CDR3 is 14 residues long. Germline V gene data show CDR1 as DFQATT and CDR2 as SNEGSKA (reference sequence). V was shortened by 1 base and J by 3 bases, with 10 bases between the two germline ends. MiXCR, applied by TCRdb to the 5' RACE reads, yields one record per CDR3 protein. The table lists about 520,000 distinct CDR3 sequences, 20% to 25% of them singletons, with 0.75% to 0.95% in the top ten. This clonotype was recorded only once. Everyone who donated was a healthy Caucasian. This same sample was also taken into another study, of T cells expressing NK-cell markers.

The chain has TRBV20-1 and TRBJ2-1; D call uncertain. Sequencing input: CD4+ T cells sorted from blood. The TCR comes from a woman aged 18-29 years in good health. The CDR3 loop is CSARARTNYNEQFF. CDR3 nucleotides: TGCAGTGCTAGAGCCCGGACCAACTACAATGAGCAGTTCTTC.